This TCR beta chain stems from a study of blood T cell repertoires in COVID-19. CDR3 length equals 14 residues. The V gene's germline CDR1 is MGHDK and CDR2 SYGVNS. The J segment lost 4 bases and the V segment lost 4 bases, leaving 4 bases of the junction unmatched. TCRdb's copy holds only in-frame clones and misses some; the assay was immunoSEQ multiplex PCR. Of over 300,000 clones in the sample, almost 85% were seen once. Sequencing was carried out using peripheral blood. The sequence was obtained from a human donor in a cohort sampled during active COVID-19. The J gene is TRBJ2-5, the V gene TRBV25-1, with 9 positions matching TRBD2. The CDR3 DNA sequence: TGTGCCAGCAGTGTAGCGGGGGCTGGAGAGACCCAGTACTTC. It codes for CASSVAGAGETQYF.